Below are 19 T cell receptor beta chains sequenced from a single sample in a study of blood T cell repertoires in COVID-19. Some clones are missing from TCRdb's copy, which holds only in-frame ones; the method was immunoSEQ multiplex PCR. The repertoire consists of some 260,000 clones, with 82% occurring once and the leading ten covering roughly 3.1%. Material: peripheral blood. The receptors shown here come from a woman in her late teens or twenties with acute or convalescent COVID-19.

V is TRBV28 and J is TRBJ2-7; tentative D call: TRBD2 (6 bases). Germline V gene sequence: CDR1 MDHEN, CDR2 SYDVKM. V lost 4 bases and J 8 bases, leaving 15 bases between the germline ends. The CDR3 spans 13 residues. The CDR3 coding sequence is TGTGCCAGCAGTTGGGGGACTTCGTTTCAGCAGTACTTC. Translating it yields CASSWGTSFQQYF.

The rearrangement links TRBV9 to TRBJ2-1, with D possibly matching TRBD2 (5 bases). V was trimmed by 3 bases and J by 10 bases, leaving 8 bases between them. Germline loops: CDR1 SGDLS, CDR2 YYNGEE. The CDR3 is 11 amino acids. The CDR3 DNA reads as TGTGCCAGCAGCGCCGGGGTGGAGCAGTTCTTC. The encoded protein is CASSAGVEQFF.

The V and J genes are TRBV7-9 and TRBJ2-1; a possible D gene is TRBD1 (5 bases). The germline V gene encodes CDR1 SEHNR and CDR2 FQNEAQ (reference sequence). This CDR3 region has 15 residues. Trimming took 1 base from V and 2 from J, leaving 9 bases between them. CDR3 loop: CASSLGTKTYNEQFF. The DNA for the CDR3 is TGTGCCAGCAGCTTAGGGACAAAAACCTACAATGAGCAGTTCTTC.

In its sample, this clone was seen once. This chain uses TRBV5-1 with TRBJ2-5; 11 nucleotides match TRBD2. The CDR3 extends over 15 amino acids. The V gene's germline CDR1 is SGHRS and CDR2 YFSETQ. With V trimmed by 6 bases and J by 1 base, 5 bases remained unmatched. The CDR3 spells CASNLGTSGQETQYF. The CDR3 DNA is TGCGCCAGCAACCTTGGGACTAGCGGCCAAGAGACCCAGTACTTC.

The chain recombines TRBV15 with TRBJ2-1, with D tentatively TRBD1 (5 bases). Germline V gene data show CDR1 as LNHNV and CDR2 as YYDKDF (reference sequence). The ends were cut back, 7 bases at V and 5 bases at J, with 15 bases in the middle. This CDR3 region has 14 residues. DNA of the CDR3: TGTGCCACCATACGACAGAAACCCAACAATGAGCAGTTCTTC. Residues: CATIRQKPNNEQFF.

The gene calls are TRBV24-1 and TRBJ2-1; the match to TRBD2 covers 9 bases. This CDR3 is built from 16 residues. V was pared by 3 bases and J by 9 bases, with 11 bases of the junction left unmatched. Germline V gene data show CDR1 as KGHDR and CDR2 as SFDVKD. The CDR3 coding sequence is TGTGCCACCAGTGATGCGACTAGCGGCGGCTCGGGTGAGCAGTTCTTC. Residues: CATSDATSGGSGEQFF.

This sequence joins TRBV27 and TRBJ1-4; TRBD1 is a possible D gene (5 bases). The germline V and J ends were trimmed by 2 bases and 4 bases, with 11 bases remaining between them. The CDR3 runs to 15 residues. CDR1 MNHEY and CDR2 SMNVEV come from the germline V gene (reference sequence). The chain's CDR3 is CASSLQGLGNEKLFF. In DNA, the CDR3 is TGTGCCAGCAGTTTACAGGGACTGGGTAATGAAAAACTGTTTTTT.

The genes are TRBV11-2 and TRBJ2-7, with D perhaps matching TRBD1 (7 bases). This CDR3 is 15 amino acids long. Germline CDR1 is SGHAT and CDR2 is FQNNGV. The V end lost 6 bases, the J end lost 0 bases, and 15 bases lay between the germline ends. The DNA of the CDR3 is TGTGCCAGCAGACCGGGGGCAGGGGGCTCCTACGAGCAGTACTTC. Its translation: CASRPGAGGSYEQYF.

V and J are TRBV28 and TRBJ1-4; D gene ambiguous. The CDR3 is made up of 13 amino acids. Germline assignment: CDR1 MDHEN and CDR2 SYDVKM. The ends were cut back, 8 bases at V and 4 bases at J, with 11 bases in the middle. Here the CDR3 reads CASLGGGNEKLFF. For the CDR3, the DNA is TGTGCCAGCCTCGGAGGAGGTAATGAAAAACTGTTTTTT.

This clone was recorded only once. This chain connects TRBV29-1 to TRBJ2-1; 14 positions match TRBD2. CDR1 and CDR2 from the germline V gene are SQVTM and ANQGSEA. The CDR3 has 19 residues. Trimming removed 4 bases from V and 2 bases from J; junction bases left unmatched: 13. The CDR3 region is CSVATKGLAGAKAYNEQFF. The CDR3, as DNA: TGCAGCGTTGCTACCAAGGGACTAGCGGGAGCAAAGGCCTACAATGAGCAGTTCTTC.

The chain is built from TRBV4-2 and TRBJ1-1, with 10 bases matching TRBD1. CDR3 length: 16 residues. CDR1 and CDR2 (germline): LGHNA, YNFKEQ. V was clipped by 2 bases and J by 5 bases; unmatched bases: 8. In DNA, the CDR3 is TGTGCCAGCAGCCAACCGACAGGGGGCATGTTGACTGAAGCTTTCTTT. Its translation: CASSQPTGGMLTEAFF.

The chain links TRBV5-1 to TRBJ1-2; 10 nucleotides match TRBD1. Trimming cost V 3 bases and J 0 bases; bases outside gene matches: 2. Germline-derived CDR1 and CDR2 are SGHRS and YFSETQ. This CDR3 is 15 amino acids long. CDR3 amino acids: CASSWGQGTNYGYTF. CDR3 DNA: TGCGCCAGCAGCTGGGGACAGGGGACTAACTATGGCTACACCTTC.

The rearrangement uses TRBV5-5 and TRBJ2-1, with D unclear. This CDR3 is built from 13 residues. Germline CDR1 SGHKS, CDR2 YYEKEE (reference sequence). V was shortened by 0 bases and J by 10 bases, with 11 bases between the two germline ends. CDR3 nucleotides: TGTGCCAGCAGCTTGGCCTTAGTTCGCGAGCAGTTCTTC. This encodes CASSLALVREQFF.

The CDR3 spells CASSDVFGDRGGYEQYF. CDR3 DNA: TGCGCCAGCAGTGACGTTTTTGGAGACAGGGGGGGGTACGAGCAGTACTTC. The chain recombines TRBV10-2 with TRBJ2-7; 9 bases are shared with TRBD1. CDR1 WSHSY and CDR2 SAAADI come from the germline V gene. The V and J ends lost 3 bases and 4 bases, in that order; junction bases with no gene match: 13. CDR3 length: 17 amino acids.

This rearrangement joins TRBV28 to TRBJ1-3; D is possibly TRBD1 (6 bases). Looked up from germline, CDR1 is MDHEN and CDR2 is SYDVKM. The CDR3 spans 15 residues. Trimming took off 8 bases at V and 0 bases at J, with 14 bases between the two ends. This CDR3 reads CASRGGDTSGNTIYF. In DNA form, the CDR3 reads TGTGCCAGCCGTGGGGGGGACACCTCTGGAAACACCATATATTTT. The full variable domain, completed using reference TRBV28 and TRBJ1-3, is DVKVTQSSRYLVKRTGEKVFLECVQDMDHENMFWYRQDPGLGLRLIYFSYDVKMKEKGDIPEGYSVSREKKERFSLILESASTNQTSMYLCASRGGDTSGNTIYFGEGSWLTVV.

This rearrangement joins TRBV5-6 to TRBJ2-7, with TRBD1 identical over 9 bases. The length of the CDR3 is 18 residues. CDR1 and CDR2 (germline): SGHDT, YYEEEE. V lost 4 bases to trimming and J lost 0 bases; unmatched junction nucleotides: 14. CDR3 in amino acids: CASSAAGQGFWGSYEQYF. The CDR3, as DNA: TGTGCCAGCAGCGCCGCGGGACAGGGTTTTTGGGGCTCCTACGAGCAGTACTTC.

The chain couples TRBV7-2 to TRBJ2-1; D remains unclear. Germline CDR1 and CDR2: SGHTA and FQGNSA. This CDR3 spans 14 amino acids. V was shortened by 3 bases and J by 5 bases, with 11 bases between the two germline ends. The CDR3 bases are TGTGCCAGCAGCTTGCTAGACCCGAACAATGAGCAGTTCTTC. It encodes CASSLLDPNNEQFF.

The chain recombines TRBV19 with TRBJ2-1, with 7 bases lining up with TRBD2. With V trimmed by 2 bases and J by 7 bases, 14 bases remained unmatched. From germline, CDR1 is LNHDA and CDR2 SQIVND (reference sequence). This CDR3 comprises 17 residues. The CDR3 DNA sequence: TGTGCCAGTAGTATACGTGTTTATGCGGGAGTTTGGAATGAGCAGTTCTTC. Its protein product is CASSIRVYAGVWNEQFF. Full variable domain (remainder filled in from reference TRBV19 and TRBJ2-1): DGGITQSPKYLFRKEGQNVTLSCEQNLNHDAMYWYRQDPGQGLRLIYYSQIVNDFQKGDIAEGYSVSREKKESFPLTVTSAQKNPTAFYLCASSIRVYAGVWNEQFFGPGTRLTVL.

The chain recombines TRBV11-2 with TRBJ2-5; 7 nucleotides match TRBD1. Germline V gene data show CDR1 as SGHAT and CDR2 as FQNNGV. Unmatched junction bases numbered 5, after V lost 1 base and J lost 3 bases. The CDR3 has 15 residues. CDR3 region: CASSLGDSLKETQYF. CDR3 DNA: TGTGCCAGCAGCTTAGGGGACAGTTTGAAAGAGACCCAGTACTTC.